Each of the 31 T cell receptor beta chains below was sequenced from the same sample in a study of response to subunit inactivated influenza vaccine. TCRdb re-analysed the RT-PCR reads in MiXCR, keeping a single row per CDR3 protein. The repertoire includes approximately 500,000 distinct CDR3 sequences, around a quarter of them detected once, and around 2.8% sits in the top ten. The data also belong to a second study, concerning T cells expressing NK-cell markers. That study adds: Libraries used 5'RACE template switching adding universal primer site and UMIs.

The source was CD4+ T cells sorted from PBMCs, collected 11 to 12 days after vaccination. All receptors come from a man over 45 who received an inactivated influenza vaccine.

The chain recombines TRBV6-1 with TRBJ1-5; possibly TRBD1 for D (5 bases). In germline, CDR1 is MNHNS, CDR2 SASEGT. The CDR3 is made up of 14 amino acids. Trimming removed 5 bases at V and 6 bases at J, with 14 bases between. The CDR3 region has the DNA TGTGCCAGCAGTACCACAGGCCCCCCTCAGCCCCAGCATTTT. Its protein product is CASSTTGPPQPQHF.

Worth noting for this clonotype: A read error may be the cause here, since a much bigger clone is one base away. CDR3 DNA: TGTGCCAGCAGTTTAGTGGGAGGGCCGCCCGGGGAGCTGTGTTTT. The encoded protein is CASSLVGGPPGELCF. The J gene is TRBJ2-2, the V gene TRBV12-3 or TRBV12-4; 7 nucleotides match TRBD2. CDR3 length: 15 residues.

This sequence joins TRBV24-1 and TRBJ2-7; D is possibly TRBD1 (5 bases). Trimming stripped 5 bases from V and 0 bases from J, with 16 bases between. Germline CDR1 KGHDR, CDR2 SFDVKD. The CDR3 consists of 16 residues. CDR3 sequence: CATSVLKRTHSYEQYF. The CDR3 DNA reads TGTGCCACCAGTGTCTTGAAAAGGACACACTCCTACGAGCAGTACTTC.

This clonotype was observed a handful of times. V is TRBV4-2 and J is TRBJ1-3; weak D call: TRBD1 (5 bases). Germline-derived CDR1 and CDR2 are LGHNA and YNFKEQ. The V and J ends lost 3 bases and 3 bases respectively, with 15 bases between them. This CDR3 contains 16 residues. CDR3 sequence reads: CASSQEHQGVGNTIYF. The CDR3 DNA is TGTGCCAGCAGCCAGGAGCACCAGGGAGTTGGAAACACCATATATTTT.

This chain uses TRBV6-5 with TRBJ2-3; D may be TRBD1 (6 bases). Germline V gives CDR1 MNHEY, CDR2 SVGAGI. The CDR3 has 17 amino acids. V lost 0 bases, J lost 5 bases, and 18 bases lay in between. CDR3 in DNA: TGTGCCAGCAGTTACTCGGGGGCAGGGCACCCTGGAGATACGCAGTATTTT. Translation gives CASSYSGAGHPGDTQYF.

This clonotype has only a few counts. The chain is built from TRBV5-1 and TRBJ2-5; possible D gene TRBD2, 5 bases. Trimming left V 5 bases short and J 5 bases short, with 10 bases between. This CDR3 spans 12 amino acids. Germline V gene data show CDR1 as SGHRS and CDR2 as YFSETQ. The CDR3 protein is CASSEGWETQYF. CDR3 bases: TGCGCCAGCAGTGAGGGTTGGGAGACCCAGTACTTC.

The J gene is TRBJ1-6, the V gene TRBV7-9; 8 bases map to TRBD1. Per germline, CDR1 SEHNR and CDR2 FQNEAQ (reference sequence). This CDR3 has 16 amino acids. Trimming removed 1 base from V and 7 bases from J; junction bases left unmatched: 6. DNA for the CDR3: TGTGCCAGCAGCTTAGGCGGACAGGGTAGGAATTCACCCCTCCACTTT. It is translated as CASSLGGQGRNSPLHF.

The CDR3 is CASSSRQGVWYGEQFF. In DNA, the CDR3 is TGTGCCAGCAGCTCCCGACAGGGGGTTTGGTACGGTGAGCAGTTCTTC. The chain employs TRBV7-2 and TRBJ2-1; 9 bases match TRBD1. Germline V CDR1 and CDR2: SGHTA, FQGNSA. There are 16 residues in the CDR3. Trimming cost V 4 bases and J 9 bases; bases outside gene matches: 13.

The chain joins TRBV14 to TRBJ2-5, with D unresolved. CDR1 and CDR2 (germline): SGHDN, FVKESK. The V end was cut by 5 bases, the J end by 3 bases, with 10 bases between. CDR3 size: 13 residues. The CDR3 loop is CASSANLEETQYF. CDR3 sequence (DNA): TGTGCCAGCAGCGCAAACTTGGAAGAGACCCAGTACTTC.

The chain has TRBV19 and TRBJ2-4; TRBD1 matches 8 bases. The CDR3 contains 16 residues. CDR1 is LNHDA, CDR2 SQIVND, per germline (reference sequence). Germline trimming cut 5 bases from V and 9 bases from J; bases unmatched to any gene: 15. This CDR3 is CASSSRSVVTGVIQYF. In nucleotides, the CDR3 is TGTGCCAGTAGTTCCCGAAGCGTCGTGACAGGGGTCATTCAGTACTTC.

As DNA, the CDR3 is TGTGCCAGCAGCCAAGGAGGAACAGGGGAGTTCTTC. Amino acids: CASSQGGTGEFF. The V call is TRBV3-1, the J call TRBJ2-1; 7 positions agree with TRBD1. Germline trimming cut 1 base from V and 14 bases from J; bases unmatched to any gene: 5. The CDR3 sequence is 12 residues long. Germline assignment: CDR1 LGHDT and CDR2 YNNKEL (reference sequence).

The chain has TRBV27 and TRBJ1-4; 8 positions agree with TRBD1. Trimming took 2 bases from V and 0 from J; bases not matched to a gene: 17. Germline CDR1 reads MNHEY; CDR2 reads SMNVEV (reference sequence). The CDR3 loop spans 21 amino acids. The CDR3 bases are TGTGCCAGCAGTTTAAATCCTCTGGGACAGGCCCTTGAACCAACTAATGAAAAACTGTTTTTT. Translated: CASSLNPLGQALEPTNEKLFF.

CDR3 in amino acids: CASSFGRMNTEAFF. DNA for the CDR3: TGTGCCAGCAGCTTTGGCCGGATGAACACTGAAGCTTTCTTT. The V call is TRBV11-3, the J call TRBJ1-1; no definite D call. Trimming stripped 3 bases from V and 0 bases from J, with 8 bases between. The CDR3 extends over 14 amino acids. Germline V gene sequence: CDR1 SGHNT, CDR2 YENEEA.

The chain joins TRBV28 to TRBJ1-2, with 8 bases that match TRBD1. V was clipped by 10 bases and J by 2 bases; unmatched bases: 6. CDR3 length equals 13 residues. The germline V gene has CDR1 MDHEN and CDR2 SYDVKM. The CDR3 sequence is CATSRTGNYGYTF. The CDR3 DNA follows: TGTGCCACTTCCCGGACAGGGAACTATGGCTACACCTTC.

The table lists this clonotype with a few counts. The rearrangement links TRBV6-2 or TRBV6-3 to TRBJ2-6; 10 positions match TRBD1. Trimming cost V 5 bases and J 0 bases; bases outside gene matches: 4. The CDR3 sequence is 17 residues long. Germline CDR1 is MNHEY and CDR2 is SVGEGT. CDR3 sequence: CASSPGQGHSGANVLTF. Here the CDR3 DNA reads TGTGCCAGCAGTCCGGGACAGGGGCACTCTGGGGCCAACGTCCTGACTTTC.

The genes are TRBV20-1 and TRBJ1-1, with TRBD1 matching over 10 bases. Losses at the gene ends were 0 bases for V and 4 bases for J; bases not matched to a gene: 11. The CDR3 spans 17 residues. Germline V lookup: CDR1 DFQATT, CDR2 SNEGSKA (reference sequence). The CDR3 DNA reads TGCAGTGCTAGAGACCGGGACAGGGGTCTTATAAGCACTGAAGCTTTCTTT. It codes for CSARDRDRGLISTEAFF.

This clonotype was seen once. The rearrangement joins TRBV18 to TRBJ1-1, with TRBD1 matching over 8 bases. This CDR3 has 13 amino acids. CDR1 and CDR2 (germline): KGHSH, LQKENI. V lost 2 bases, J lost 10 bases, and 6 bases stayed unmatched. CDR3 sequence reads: CASSPAGQGSAFF. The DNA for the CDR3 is TGTGCCAGCTCACCAGCCGGACAGGGTTCAGCTTTCTTT.

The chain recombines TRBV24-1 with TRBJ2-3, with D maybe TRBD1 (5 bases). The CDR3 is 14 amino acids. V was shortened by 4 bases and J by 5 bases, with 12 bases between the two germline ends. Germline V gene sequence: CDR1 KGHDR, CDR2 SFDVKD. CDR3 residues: CATSDIFQGDTQYF. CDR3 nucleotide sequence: TGTGCCACCAGTGACATCTTCCAGGGAGATACGCAGTATTTT.

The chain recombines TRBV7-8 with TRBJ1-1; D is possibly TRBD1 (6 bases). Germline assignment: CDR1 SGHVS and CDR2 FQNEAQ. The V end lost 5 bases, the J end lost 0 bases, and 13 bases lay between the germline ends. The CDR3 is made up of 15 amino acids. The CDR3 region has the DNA TGTGCCAGCAGCACGCGGACAGTTATGAACACTGAAGCTTTCTTT. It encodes CASSTRTVMNTEAFF.

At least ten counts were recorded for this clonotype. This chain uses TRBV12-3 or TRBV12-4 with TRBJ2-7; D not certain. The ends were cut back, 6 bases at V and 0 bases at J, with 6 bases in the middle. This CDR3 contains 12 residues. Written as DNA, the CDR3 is TGTGCCAGCAGGGCTAGCTCCTACGAGCAGTACTTC. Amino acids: CASRASSYEQYF.

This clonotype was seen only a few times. CDR3 coding DNA: TGCGCCAGCAGCCCTCAAGCGGGGGTTGGAAACATTCAGTACTTC. Translation gives CASSPQAGVGNIQYF. V is TRBV4-1 and J is TRBJ2-4, with TRBD2 identical over 8 bases. The CDR3 length is 15 residues. The V gene end was trimmed by 4 bases and the J gene end by 6 bases; junction bases not matched to a gene: 8. Germline CDR1 reads MGHRA; CDR2 reads YSYEKL.

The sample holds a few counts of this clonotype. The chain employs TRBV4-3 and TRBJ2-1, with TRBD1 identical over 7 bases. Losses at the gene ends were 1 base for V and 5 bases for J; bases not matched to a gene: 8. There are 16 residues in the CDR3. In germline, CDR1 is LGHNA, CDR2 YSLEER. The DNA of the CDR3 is TGCGCCAGCAGCCAAGCCTCAGGGGGTAATAACAATGAGCAGTTCTTC. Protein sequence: CASSQASGGNNNEQFF.

The CDR3 is CASSYPGLRERDTQYF. CDR3 coding DNA: TGTGCCAGCAGTTACCCTGGGCTGCGGGAGAGGGATACGCAGTATTTT. This chain joins TRBV6-2 or TRBV6-3 and TRBJ2-3; TRBD2 matches at 7 bases. V shed 2 bases, J shed 6 bases, and the junction held 11 bases outside the gene matches. The CDR3 is 16 residues long. In germline, CDR1 is MNHEY, CDR2 SVGEGT.

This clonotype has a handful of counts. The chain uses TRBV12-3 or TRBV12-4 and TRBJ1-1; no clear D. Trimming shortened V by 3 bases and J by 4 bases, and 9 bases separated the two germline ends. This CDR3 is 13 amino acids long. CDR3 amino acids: CASSFERFTEAFF. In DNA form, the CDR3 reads TGTGCCAGCAGTTTCGAACGGTTCACTGAAGCTTTCTTT.

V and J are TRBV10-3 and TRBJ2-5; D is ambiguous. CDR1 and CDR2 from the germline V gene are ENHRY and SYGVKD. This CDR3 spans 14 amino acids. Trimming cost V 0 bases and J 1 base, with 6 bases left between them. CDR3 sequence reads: CAISESSRQETQYF. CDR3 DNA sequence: TGTGCCATCAGTGAGTCGAGCCGCCAAGAGACCCAGTACTTC.

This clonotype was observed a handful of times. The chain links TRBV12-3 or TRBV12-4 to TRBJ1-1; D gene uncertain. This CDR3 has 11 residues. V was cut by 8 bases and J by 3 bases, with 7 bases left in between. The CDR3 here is CASGYYTEAFF. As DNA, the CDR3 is TGTGCCAGCGGATATTACACTGAAGCTTTCTTT.

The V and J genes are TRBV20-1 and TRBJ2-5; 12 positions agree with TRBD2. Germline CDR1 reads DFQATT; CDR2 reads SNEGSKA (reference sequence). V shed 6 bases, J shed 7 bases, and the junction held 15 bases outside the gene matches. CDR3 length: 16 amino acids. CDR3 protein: CSAKPLAGGPLGTQYF. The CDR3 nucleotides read TGCAGTGCAAAACCCCTAGCGGGAGGGCCTTTGGGGACCCAGTACTTC.

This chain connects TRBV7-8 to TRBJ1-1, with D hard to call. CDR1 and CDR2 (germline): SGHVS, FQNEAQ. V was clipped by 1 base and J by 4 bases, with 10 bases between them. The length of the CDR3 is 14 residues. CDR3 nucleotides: TGTGCCAGCAGCTTAGAACGGCGGGGCACTGAAGCTTTCTTT. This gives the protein CASSLERRGTEAFF.

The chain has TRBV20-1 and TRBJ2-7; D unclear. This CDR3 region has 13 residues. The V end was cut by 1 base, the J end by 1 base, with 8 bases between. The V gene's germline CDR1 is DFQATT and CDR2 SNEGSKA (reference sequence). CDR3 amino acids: CSARVIDSYEQYF. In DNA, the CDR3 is TGCAGTGCTAGAGTCATCGATTCCTACGAGCAGTACTTC.

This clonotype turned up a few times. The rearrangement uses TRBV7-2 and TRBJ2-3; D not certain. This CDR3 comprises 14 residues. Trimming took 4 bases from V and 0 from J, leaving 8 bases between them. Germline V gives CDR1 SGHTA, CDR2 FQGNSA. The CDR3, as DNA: TGTGCCAGCAGCTCTTGGTCTAGCACAGATACGCAGTATTTT. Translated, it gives CASSSWSSTDTQYF.

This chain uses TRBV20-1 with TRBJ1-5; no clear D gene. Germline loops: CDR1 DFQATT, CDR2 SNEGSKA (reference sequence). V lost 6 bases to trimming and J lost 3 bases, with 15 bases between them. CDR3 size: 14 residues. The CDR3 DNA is TGCAGTGCCATTGGACTGACCGCCAATCAGCCCCAGCATTTT. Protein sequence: CSAIGLTANQPQHF.